This T cell receptor (beta chain) was identified in a study of blood T cell repertoires in COVID-19 (dated by TCRdb to 2019 to 2021). Background on the whole study: Samples covering the acute and convalescent phases of COVID-19 were provided by collaborators in the United States, Italy and Spain. Deeply sampled blood TCRbeta repertoires from subjects exposed to, actively infected with, or recovered from COVID-19 were included in the dataset. Where available, HLA class I and class II types were obtained from metadata supplied by the sample provider rather than from assay-based typing. The repertoires were made available in a free public database intended to serve as a resource for research on the immune response to SARS-CoV-2. A de-identified subject ID, COVID-19 status, age in years and sex were almost always included in the sample metadata. Samples came from the ongoing ImmuneRACE study (first 160 participants) plus 1,254 subjects from 6 global collaborators. The material from the prospective study consisted of cDNA or gDNA derived from T cells, B-cell-depleted T cells, or PBMCs. What the research found in general, with its limitations: The quantity of clinical and demographic metadata differed by source and by participant and was supplied without curation.

The collaborating institutions used their own protocols to collect whole blood in K2EDTA tubes. For TCRbeta analysis, collaborators shipped samples as frozen whole blood, isolated PBMCs, or DNA extracted from either of those sample types. TCRbeta CDR3 regions were amplified from genomic DNA using the immunoSEQ Assay, a bias-controlled multiplex PCR. Per the original workflow: Nucleated cell counts per sample were estimated from amplification of reference gene primers within the assay. Sequence reads were collapsed and filtered to measure the absolute abundance of every unique TCRbeta CDR3 rearrangement. For each sample, productive Simpson clonality was calculated by taking the square root of Simpson's diversity index across productive rearrangements. In its TCRdb copy, this immuneACCESS table keeps in-frame sequences only and misses some clones. Where compared with another copy, unresolved V genes explain less than half of these, and the others have no known cause. The DNA was the basis for D and trimming; V, J and clone size are from that table. The sample table contains 65,000 to 70,000 clones; only one count was recorded for approximately 80% of them. The ten largest clones take up 15% to 20% of the sample.

Turning to this clone: Its antigen is unknown. Base qualities are not at hand, and no much larger clone is one base apart.

From the germline V gene, CDR1 is SGHTA and CDR2 is FQGNSA. V trim: 1 base; J trim: 0 bases; unmatched bases: 5. From its cysteine to its phenylalanine, the CDR3 spans 16 amino acids. The CDR3 DNA has 48 bases and is translated from base 1. This clonotype originated in a man older than 75 with active COVID-19. The material sequenced was peripheral blood. The chain employs TRBV7-2 and TRBJ1-1; TRBD1 lines up with 7 middle nucleotides. The nucleotide sequence reads TGTGCCAGCAGCTTAGAGATAAGGGGGCTGAACACTGAAGCTTTCTTT. Its protein product is CASSLEIRGLNTEAFF.